This T cell receptor beta chain was sequenced during a study of T-cell memory formation after mild COVID-19. Notes on the study in general: The pre-infection memory compartment contained some responding clones, suggesting cross-reactive memory joined. Second-wave clones peaking on day 37 lacked confirmed SARS-CoV-2 specificity.

J was trimmed by 3 bases and V by 5 bases; bases with no gene match: 5. CDR3 length equals 14 residues. Germline lookup yields CDR1 MGHRA and CDR2 YSYEKL. This clonotype appeared a few times. Its target is not known. Via MiXCR, TCRdb re-called the 5' RACE reads, giving one row per CDR3 protein. The sample yields under 300,000 distinct CDR3 sequences, approximately 8% seen once. Sequencing was done on a sample of PBMCs or a T cell subset sorted from them (not recorded which). The chain has TRBV4-1 and TRBJ2-3; TRBD1 matches at 7 bases. This receptor was identified in a man between 18 and 35 years old who had mild COVID-19 (a few samples of this study predate the infection). Cell type and time point are not known. This CDR3 reads CASSASTGTDTQYF. The CDR3 coding sequence is TGCGCCAGCAGCGCATCGACAGGGACAGATACGCAGTATTTT.